This is a list of T cell receptor beta chains from one sample in a study of blood T cell repertoires in COVID-19. Produced via immunoSEQ multiplex PCR; TCRdb's table is partial and in-frame only. The repertoire holds roughly 190,000 clones, with 70% to 90% as singletons. Sequenced sample: PBMCs or T cells enriched from blood (not recorded which). The receptors were gathered from a woman aged 40 to 50 in a cohort exposed to, infected with or recovered from COVID-19 (not recorded which). The CDR3 runs from the conserved cysteine through the conserved F or W. The order of the fields is D gene, V gene, clone size, J gene, CDR3 DNA, CDR3 protein. The D gene is left open where the match is weak. Some rows have no size entry. The others give once, few or many, or a class for an expanded clone.

TRBD2	TRBV3-1/TRBV3-2	NA	TRBJ2-1	TGTGCCAGCAGCCTAACTAGCGGCTTCTCCTACAATGAGCAGTTCTTC	CASSLTSGFSYNEQFF
TRBD2	TRBV15	NA	TRBJ2-1	TGTGCCACCAGCAGAGAACTAGCGGGAGCACTGGATGAGCAGTTCTTC	CATSRELAGALDEQFF
NA	TRBV9	NA	TRBJ1-2	TGTGCCAGCGGTGGAGTAAACTATGGCTACACCTTC	CASGGVNYGYTF
NA	TRBV5-6	NA	TRBJ2-1	TGTGCCAGCAGCTTGTGGCCAGGGCTTGGGTACAATGAGCAGTTCTTC	CASSLWPGLGYNEQFF
NA	TRBV7-9	NA	TRBJ2-3	TGTGCCAGCAGTTACGGTGATGATACGCAGTATTTT	CASSYGDDTQYF
TRBD2	TRBV29-1	NA	TRBJ2-1	TGCAGCGTTGATCCTTTAGCGGGAGTGAGCAATGAGCAGTTCTTC	CSVDPLAGVSNEQFF
TRBD1	TRBV5-1	few	TRBJ2-1	TGCGCCAGCACTTTGGGACAGGGGCTGAGTGAGCAGTTCTTC	CASTLGQGLSEQFF
NA	TRBV2	NA	TRBJ1-2	TGTGCCAGCAGTGAATCAGGGCGGTATGGCTACACCTTC	CASSESGRYGYTF
NA	TRBV5-4	NA	TRBJ1-2	TGTGCCAGCAGCCTAACAGGGTACTATGGCTACACCTTC	CASSLTGYYGYTF
TRBD2	TRBV7-2	NA	TRBJ2-7	TGTGCCAGCAGCTTTAGCGGGATTTACGAGCAGTACTTC	CASSFSGIYEQYF
TRBD2	TRBV27	NA	TRBJ2-5	TGTGCCAGCAGTCAATGGACTAGCGGGGGGGCAGAGACCCAGTACTTC	CASSQWTSGGAETQYF
NA	TRBV2	NA	TRBJ2-7	TGTGCCAGCAGTCAACTAGCGTACCGGGACAGGAGCTCCTACGAGCAGTACTTC	CASSQLAYRDRSSYEQYF
TRBD1	TRBV10-3	NA	TRBJ1-2	TGTGCCATCAGTGAGTCAGGGATCCGGGACAGGGGACGGGGCTATGGCTACACCTTC	CAISESGIRDRGRGYGYTF
TRBD2	TRBV5-1	NA	TRBJ2-7	TGCGCCAGCAGCTTTCCGACTAGCGGGGGGGCCTCCCCCGAGCAGTACTTC	CASSFPTSGGASPEQYF
TRBD2	TRBV24-1	NA	TRBJ2-5	TGTGCCACCAGTGATCCCCGGGGGGGGCGAAAAGAGACCCAGTACTTC	CATSDPRGGRKETQYF
NA	TRBV5-5	once	TRBJ1-2	TGTGCCAGCAGCTACGACGACAGTCTCTATGGCTACACCTTC	CASSYDDSLYGYTF
TRBD1	TRBV13	NA	TRBJ2-7	TGTGCCAGCAGCTTAGGACAGGGGGGTGGCGAGCAGTACTTC	CASSLGQGGGEQYF
NA	TRBV12-3/TRBV12-4	NA	TRBJ1-2	TGTGCCAGCAGCGTAGACGGGAACTATGGCTACACCTTC	CASSVDGNYGYTF
TRBD2	TRBV7-9	NA	TRBJ2-7	TGTGCCAGCAGCTTAACGGCGGGAGGGCCCTACGAGCAGTACTTC	CASSLTAGGPYEQYF
TRBD1	TRBV7-6	NA	TRBJ2-7	TGTGCCAGCAGTCAACTAGACAGGGGCTCCTACGAGCAGTACTTC	CASSQLDRGSYEQYF
TRBD2	TRBV7-9	NA	TRBJ2-1	TGTGCCAGCAGCCCGCGGACTAGCGGGGGGTACAATGAGCAGTTCTTC	CASSPRTSGGYNEQFF
TRBD1	TRBV9	NA	TRBJ2-1	TGTGCCAGCAGCGTGGACAGGTTATCTTACAATGAGCAGTTCTTC	CASSVDRLSYNEQFF
TRBD1	TRBV12-5	few	TRBJ1-2	TGTGCTAGTGGTTTGGATTTGGCCGGGACAGGGGACCGCTTGTCTGGCTACACCTTC	CASGLDLAGTGDRLSGYTF
TRBD1	TRBV7-9	NA	TRBJ2-3	TGTGCCAGCAGCCCCGGACAGGGGGCAGTAGATACGCAGTATTTT	CASSPGQGAVDTQYF
TRBD2	TRBV28	NA	TRBJ2-5	TGTGCCAGCAGCACTATAGCGGGGGCCGGGGCCCAGTACTTC	CASSTIAGAGAQYF
TRBD1	TRBV18	NA	TRBJ1-2	TGTGCCAGCTCACCCGGACAGGGAGACTATGGCTACACCTTC	CASSPGQGDYGYTF
NA	TRBV9	NA	TRBJ1-2	TGTGCCAGCAGCCCCGACGCGGTGCCCGGCTACACCTTC	CASSPDAVPGYTF
TRBD1	TRBV7-9	NA	TRBJ2-3	TGTGCCAGCAGCCCAGGACAGGGGAGCCAGTGGGATACGCAGTATTTT	CASSPGQGSQWDTQYF
NA	TRBV2	NA	TRBJ1-1	TGTGCCAGCAGTGACTCAATAGTATCTGAAGCTTTCTTT	CASSDSIVSEAFF
NA	TRBV2	NA	TRBJ1-2	TGTGCCAGCAGTGCAGCCGGGATCAGCTACTATGGCTACACCTTC	CASSAAGISYYGYTF
NA	TRBV29-1	once	TRBJ2-5	TGCAGCGTTGTCCGCGGAACCCAAGAGACCCAGTACTTC	CSVVRGTQETQYF
TRBD1	TRBV24-1	NA	TRBJ2-2	TGTGCCACCAGTGACCCCGGGACAGGGAACACCGGGGAGCTGTTTTTT	CATSDPGTGNTGELFF
TRBD1	TRBV12-3/TRBV12-4	NA	TRBJ1-1	TGTGCCAGCAGGCAGGGACAGCTGTCTGAAGCTTTCTTT	CASRQGQLSEAFF
NA	TRBV7-9	NA	TRBJ2-5	TGTGCCAGCAGCTTAGGGGGCTCTCAAGAGACCCAGTACTTC	CASSLGGSQETQYF
TRBD1	TRBV7-9	NA	TRBJ2-1	TGTGCCAGCAGCCGACAGGGGGGTAACGCCTACAATGAGCAGTTCTTC	CASSRQGGNAYNEQFF
NA	TRBV27	NA	TRBJ2-1	TGTGCCAGCTCTGAGGTAGCGGAGTACAATGAGCAGTTCTTC	CASSEVAEYNEQFF
NA	TRBV10-3	NA	TRBJ2-7	TGTGCCATCAGTGAGGGGGCTTCTTACGAGCAGTACTTC	CAISEGASYEQYF
TRBD2	TRBV27	NA	TRBJ2-1	TGTGCCTGCGGGACTAGCGGGAGAAATGAGCAGTTCTTC	CACGTSGRNEQFF
NA	TRBV6-5	NA	TRBJ1-1	TGTGCCAGCAGTTACTCGGGCAGGCCTCTCACTGAAGCTTTCTTT	CASSYSGRPLTEAFF
NA	TRBV28	few	TRBJ1-5	TGTGCCAGCAGTTTGCCGACAGGAGAGGATCAGCCCCAGCATTTT	CASSLPTGEDQPQHF
TRBD2	TRBV18	NA	TRBJ2-1	TGTGCCAGCTCACAGGGAGGGAACGGGACTAGACGAAATGAGCAGTTCTTC	CASSQGGNGTRRNEQFF
TRBD2	TRBV4-3	NA	TRBJ2-7	TGCGCCAGCAGCCCGGGACTAGCGGGAGAGGGGACCTACTACGAGCAGTACTTC	CASSPGLAGEGTYYEQYF
TRBD1	TRBV28	NA	TRBJ1-2	TGTGCCAGCAGTTCCCCGGGGACAGGGTCCTGGGGTAGGTATGGCTACACCTTC	CASSSPGTGSWGRYGYTF
TRBD2	TRBV27	NA	TRBJ2-7	TGTGCCAGCAGTTCGCGGGGGGTCTCCTACGAGCAGTACTTC	CASSSRGVSYEQYF
NA	TRBV9	NA	TRBJ1-4	TGTGCCAGCAGCGTAGGTGGGGCGGGAGTTGAAAAACTGTTTTTT	CASSVGGAGVEKLFF
NA	TRBV10-2	NA	TRBJ1-4	TGCGCCAGCAGGACTCGGACACAGGGAGCTAATGAAAAACTGTTTTTT	CASRTRTQGANEKLFF